Listed here is a single T cell receptor (beta chain). Original handling: From reference gene primer amplification, estimates of nucleated cell counts were derived. Data came from immunoSEQ multiplex PCR; TCRdb stores just in-frame clones and leaves some out. V and J calls and clone size are given by that table; D and trimming were obtained from the DNA. The sample lists about 89,000 clones; 72% were seen once. The data derive from a study of blood T cell repertoires in COVID-19. Study information: Acute and convalescent COVID-19 samples came from the United States, Italy and Spain. PBMCs, B-cell-depleted T cells, or T cells were the source of the cDNA or gDNA that made up the material.

Trimming pared 8 bases from V and 1 base from J, leaving 14 bases between. Germline values: CDR1 MGHRA, CDR2 YSYEKL. CDR3 size: 14 residues. Sequenced input: peripheral blood. The clonotype originates from a woman over 75 with acute or convalescent COVID-19. The chain recombines TRBV4-1 with TRBJ1-1; tentatively, D is TRBD1 (5 bases). CDR3 amino acids: CASSAGHQNTEAFF. In DNA, the CDR3 is TGCGCCAGCTCTGCAGGGCACCAGAACACTGAAGCTTTCTTT.